The 26 T cell receptor beta chains reported below all come from one sample, sequenced in a study of cytomegalovirus exposure and HLA in healthy donors. PCR employed 60 Vbeta and 13 Jbeta primers. Produced via immunoSEQ multiplex PCR; TCRdb's table is partial and in-frame only. The data show 140,000 or so clones, 80% seen once. Sequencing was performed on PBMCs. The receptors originated from a middle-aged man in good health and CMV-seronegative.

This clone was picked up one time. The rearrangement links TRBV12-2 to TRBJ2-5; the table gives TRBD1 as D, unverified against the DNA. TRBV12-2 is recorded as a pseudogene. The CDR3 consists of 19 residues. This CDR3 is CASRLDPPPGQGRQETQYF. As DNA, the CDR3 is TGTGCAAGTCGCTTAGACCCCCCTCCGGGACAGGGCCGCCAAGAGACCCAGTACTTC.

The chain carries TRBV9 and TRBJ2-7; D unresolved. Germline V gene lookup returns CDR1 SGDLS and CDR2 YYNGEE. The CDR3 totals 16 residues. V lost 0 bases to trimming and J lost 2 bases, with 15 bases between them. CDR3 residues: CASSVVGTMNPYEQYF. As DNA, the CDR3 is TGTGCCAGCAGCGTAGTTGGCACCATGAACCCCTACGAGCAGTACTTC.

This rearrangement joins TRBV4-1 to TRBJ2-5, with TRBD1 identical over 10 bases. After removal of 4 bases from V and 2 bases from J, the junction contained 4 bases not matched to a gene. Germline V gene sequence: CDR1 MGHRA, CDR2 YSYEKL. The CDR3 runs 15 residues. CDR3 sequence: CASSPGTGAQETQYF. In DNA form, the CDR3 reads TGCGCCAGCAGCCCCGGGACAGGGGCACAAGAGACCCAGTACTTC.

The CDR3 coding sequence is TGCGCCAGCAGCCAAGTCCCTTCCCTTTCCTCTGGAAACACCATATATTTT. Amino acid sequence: CASSQVPSLSSGNTIYF. The chain carries TRBV4-3 and TRBJ1-3; D call uncertain. Germline V gene data show CDR1 as LGHNA and CDR2 as YSLEER. This CDR3 is 17 amino acids long. Trimming took 1 base from V and 0 from J, leaving 13 bases between them.

Written as DNA, the CDR3 is TGTGCCAGCAGCCCAGCGGGGCACAATGAGCAGTTCTTC. Amino acids: CASSPAGHNEQFF. This chain uses TRBV11-3 with TRBJ2-1, with 7 bases identical to TRBD2. Losses at the gene ends were 5 bases for V and 5 bases for J; bases not matched to a gene: 3. This CDR3 has 13 residues. Germline V lookup: CDR1 SGHNT, CDR2 YENEEA.

V usage is TRBV7-9 and J usage is TRBJ1-3, with a weak D call TRBD1 (6 bases). Looked up from germline, CDR1 is SEHNR and CDR2 is FQNEAQ (reference sequence). Trimming stripped 1 base from V and 0 bases from J, with 10 bases between. This CDR3 region has 16 residues. The CDR3 nucleotides read TGTGCCAGCAGCTTAGGGGGGCCAGGCTCTGGAAACACCATATATTTT. Amino acid sequence: CASSLGGPGSGNTIYF.

This clone showed up just once. This chain connects TRBV7-3 to TRBJ2-5; the D gene is possibly TRBD2 (5 bases). This CDR3 has 13 residues. V lost 3 bases and J 5 bases, leaving 10 bases between the germline ends. Germline V lookup: CDR1 SGHTA, CDR2 FQGTGA. CDR3 nucleotides: TGTGCCAGCAGCTTCGGGGTTGGGGAGACCCAGTACTTC. This codes for CASSFGVGETQYF.

This clone was seen a single time. The J gene is TRBJ1-2, the V gene TRBV4-1, with 8 bases matching TRBD1. After removal of 1 base from V and 5 bases from J, the junction contained 9 bases not matched to a gene. The CDR3 loop spans 16 amino acids. The germline CDR1 and CDR2 sequences are MGHRA and YSYEKL. CDR3 DNA: TGCGCCAGCAGCCAAGCCCGGACAGGGTCCGGGTATGGCTACACCTTC. As protein: CASSQARTGSGYGYTF.

The chain carries TRBV2 and TRBJ2-2; TRBD2 matches at 9 bases. Germline V gene lookup returns CDR1 SNHLY and CDR2 FYNNEI. The CDR3 runs to 12 residues. The CDR3 DNA reads as TGTGCTGTAGCGGGGGCCACCGGGGAGCTGTTTTTT. It translates to CAVAGATGELFF.

The chain recombines TRBV19 with TRBJ1-4; a weak D match, TRBD1 (5 bases). The CDR3 consists of 15 residues. V lost 5 bases, J lost 2 bases, and 12 bases lay in between. Germline V lookup: CDR1 LNHDA, CDR2 SQIVND (reference sequence). CDR3 in DNA: TGTGCCAGTAGTTCCCCTAAGGGGACTAATGAAAAACTGTTTTTT. Protein product: CASSSPKGTNEKLFF.

This clone was counted a single time. The rearrangement joins TRBV27 to TRBJ1-2, with 8 nucleotides matching TRBD1. CDR3 length: 14 amino acids. J was trimmed by 6 bases and V by 3 bases; bases with no gene match: 6. Germline V gives CDR1 MNHEY, CDR2 SMNVEV (reference sequence). This chain's CDR3 is CASSLVRGLDGYTF. The CDR3 nucleotides are TGTGCCAGCAGTTTGGTCAGGGGGCTGGATGGCTACACCTTC.

This clone came up a few times. The genes are TRBV13 and TRBJ1-1; the D gene is possibly TRBD1 (6 bases). Germline V gene sequence: CDR1 PRHDT, CDR2 FYEKMQ (reference sequence). This CDR3 has 14 residues. V was cut by 6 bases and J by 0 bases, with 11 bases left in between. The CDR3 loop is CASSWTALNTEAFF. The DNA of the CDR3 is TGTGCCAGCAGTTGGACAGCGCTGAACACTGAAGCTTTCTTT.

Regarding this clone: Within the sample, other DNA sequences also encode this same CDR3. The chain has TRBV7-6 and TRBJ2-1, with TRBD1 matching over 9 bases. The CDR3 has 15 residues. The germline V gene has CDR1 SGHVS and CDR2 FNYEAQ. The J segment lost 5 bases and the V segment lost 4 bases, leaving 6 bases of the junction unmatched. The CDR3 is CASSSTGGGNNEQFF. DNA of the CDR3: TGTGCCAGCAGCTCGACAGGGGGAGGCAACAATGAGCAGTTCTTC.

This clone was counted between two and nine times. The chain couples TRBV6-6 to TRBJ1-1, with D maybe TRBD1 (6 bases). CDR3 length equals 13 residues. V was pared by 7 bases and J by 2 bases, with 11 bases between. Germline V lookup: CDR1 MNHNY, CDR2 SVGAGI (reference sequence). The CDR3 coding sequence is TGTGCCAGCACCAAGACAGGAAACACTGAAGCTTTCTTT. Its translation is CASTKTGNTEAFF.

CDR3 DNA sequence: TGTGCCAGCAGCGTAGACGGGACAGCTAATGAAAAACTGTTTTTT. Translation gives CASSVDGTANEKLFF. The chain employs TRBV9 and TRBJ1-4, with 7 bases matching TRBD1. This CDR3 is built from 15 residues. The V and J ends lost 0 bases and 3 bases, in that order; junction bases with no gene match: 2. Germline CDR1 is SGDLS and CDR2 is YYNGEE.

This clone occurred once. This sequence joins TRBV27 and TRBJ1-1; 10 bases agree with TRBD1. CDR1 and CDR2 (germline): MNHEY, SMNVEV (reference sequence). The ends lost 3 bases at V and 3 bases at J; junction bases unmatched: 4. The CDR3 covers 15 residues. CDR3 in DNA: TGTGCCAGCAGTTTCCGGGACAGGGGATACACTGAAGCTTTCTTT. Its translation is CASSFRDRGYTEAFF.

This clone was counted a few times. The V and J genes are TRBV6-5 and TRBJ1-4, with 11 nucleotides matching TRBD1. Trimming removed 6 bases from V and 6 bases from J; junction bases left unmatched: 6. CDR1 is MNHEY and CDR2 is SVGAGI in the germline V gene. The CDR3 totals 15 residues. CDR3 bases: TGTGCCAGCAGACCCCCGGGACAGGGGGATGAAAAACTGTTTTTT. It encodes CASRPPGQGDEKLFF.

This chain uses TRBV19 with TRBJ1-4; D is unresolved. The CDR3 has 15 amino acids. CDR1 is LNHDA, CDR2 SQIVND, per germline (reference sequence). V dropped 5 bases and J dropped 0 bases, with 10 bases sitting between them. In nucleotides, the CDR3 is TGTGCCAGTAGTTCGGGAATTGCAACTAATGAAAAACTGTTTTTT. Its protein is CASSSGIATNEKLFF.

The rearrangement uses TRBV28 and TRBJ1-6, with a weak D call TRBD1 (5 bases). V was clipped by 4 bases and J by 6 bases, with 22 bases between them. The CDR3 is 18 amino acids. Germline V lookup: CDR1 MDHEN, CDR2 SYDVKM. CDR3 nucleotides: TGTGCCAGCAGTTCCCTAGGGGATTGGGATATCGCTAATTCACCCCTCCACTTT. Encoded protein: CASSSLGDWDIANSPLHF.

V usage is TRBV10-2 and J usage is TRBJ2-7, with 9 bases matching TRBD1. The germline V gene encodes CDR1 WSHSY and CDR2 SAAADI. J lost 1 base, V lost 6 bases, and 7 bases had no gene match. The CDR3 has 15 amino acids. CDR3 nucleotide sequence: TGCGCCAGCAGGGCCGGGACAGGGAAGTCCTACGAGCAGTACTTC. Its protein product is CASRAGTGKSYEQYF.

The rearrangement uses TRBV19 and TRBJ1-5; 9 nucleotides line up with TRBD1. V dropped 4 bases and J dropped 3; count of bases not matched to a gene: 1. Germline-derived CDR1 and CDR2 are LNHDA and SQIVND (reference sequence). CDR3 length: 14 residues. CDR3 protein: CASSRDRANQPQHF. CDR3 sequence (DNA): TGTGCCAGTAGTAGGGACAGGGCCAATCAGCCCCAGCATTTT.

The CDR3 protein is CASSLDINTGELFF. CDR3 DNA sequence: TGCGCCAGCAGCCTGGACATTAACACCGGGGAGCTGTTTTTT. The rearrangement joins TRBV5-1 to TRBJ2-2, with TRBD1 as a possible D gene (5 bases). Trimming took 4 bases from V and 2 from J, leaving 9 bases between them. CDR3 size: 14 residues. CDR1 is SGHRS, CDR2 YFSETQ, per germline.

The rearrangement links TRBV6-5 to TRBJ1-1; D is perhaps TRBD1 (6 bases). The CDR3 has 13 amino acids. The V end lost 4 bases, the J end lost 4 bases, and 10 bases lay between the germline ends. Germline V lookup: CDR1 MNHEY, CDR2 SVGAGI. The DNA for the CDR3 is TGTGCCAGCAGTTTCCAGGGGAGCACTGAAGCTTTCTTT. Protein product: CASSFQGSTEAFF.

This chain joins TRBV4-1 and TRBJ1-2; D remains unclear. V dropped 4 bases and J dropped 8 bases, with 20 bases sitting between them. CDR1 and CDR2 (germline): MGHRA, YSYEKL. The CDR3 is 15 residues long. Here the CDR3 DNA reads TGCGCCAGCAGCCCAAGGGAGGGCGCCTCCGGAGGCTACACCTTC. It codes for CASSPREGASGGYTF.

The chain has TRBV29-1 and TRBJ1-2; D call uncertain. The germline V and J ends were trimmed by 0 bases and 4 bases, with 15 bases remaining between them. The CDR3 loop spans 15 amino acids. Per germline, CDR1 SQVTM and CDR2 ANQGSEA. The CDR3 DNA sequence: TGCAGCGTTGAAGATTCCACCCCTGGGCGCTATGGCTACACCTTC. Protein product: CSVEDSTPGRYGYTF.

In its sample, this clone was seen once. This chain links TRBV4-3 with TRBJ2-2; no clear D gene. V was pared by 4 bases and J by 5 bases, with 8 bases between. Germline CDR1 LGHNA, CDR2 YSLEER. This CDR3 region has 13 residues. The CDR3 DNA follows: TGCGCCAGCAGCCTAGATTATACCGGGGAGCTGTTTTTT. It specifies CASSLDYTGELFF.